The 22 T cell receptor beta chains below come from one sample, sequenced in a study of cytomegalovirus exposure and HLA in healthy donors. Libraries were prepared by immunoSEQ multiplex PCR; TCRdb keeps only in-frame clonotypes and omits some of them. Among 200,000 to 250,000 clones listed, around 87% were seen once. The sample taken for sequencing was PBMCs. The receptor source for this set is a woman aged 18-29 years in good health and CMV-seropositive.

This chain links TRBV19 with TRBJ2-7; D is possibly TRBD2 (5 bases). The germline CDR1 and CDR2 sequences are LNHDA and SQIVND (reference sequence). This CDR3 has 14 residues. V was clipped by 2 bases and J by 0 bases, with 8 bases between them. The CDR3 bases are TGTGCCAGTAGTATAACGGGATCCTCCTACGAGCAGTACTTC. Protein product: CASSITGSSYEQYF.

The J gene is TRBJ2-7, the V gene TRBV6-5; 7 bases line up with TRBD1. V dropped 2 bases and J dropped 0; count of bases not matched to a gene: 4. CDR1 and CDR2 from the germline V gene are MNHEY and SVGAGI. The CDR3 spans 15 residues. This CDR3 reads CASSYGRGSSYEQYF. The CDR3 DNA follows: TGTGCCAGCAGTTACGGCAGGGGGTCCTCCTACGAGCAGTACTTC.

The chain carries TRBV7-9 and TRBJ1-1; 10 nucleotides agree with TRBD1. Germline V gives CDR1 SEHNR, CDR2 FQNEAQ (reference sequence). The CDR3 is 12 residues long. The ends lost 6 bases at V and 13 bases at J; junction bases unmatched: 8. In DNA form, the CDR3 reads TGTGCCAGCAGTTCCGGGACAGGGGTTAGTTTCTTT. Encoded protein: CASSSGTGVSFF.

The CDR3: CASSARTGNTIYF. CDR3 nucleotides: TGTGCCAGCAGCGCCAGAACCGGAAACACCATATATTTT. This chain joins TRBV9 and TRBJ1-3, with D uncertain. Trimming took 3 bases from V and 4 from J, leaving 8 bases between them. The germline gives CDR1 SGDLS, CDR2 YYNGEE. The CDR3 length is 13 residues.

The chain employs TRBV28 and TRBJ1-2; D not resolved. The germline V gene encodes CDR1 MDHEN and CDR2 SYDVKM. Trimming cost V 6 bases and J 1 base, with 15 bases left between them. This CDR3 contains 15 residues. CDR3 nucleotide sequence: TGTGCCAGCAGCAAATCCCGGGGTGTTAACTATGGCTACACCTTC. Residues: CASSKSRGVNYGYTF.

This CDR3 is CASSTPLKGSYNEQFF. In DNA, the CDR3 is TGCGCCAGCAGCACCCCTTTGAAGGGGTCCTACAATGAGCAGTTCTTC. The gene calls are TRBV5-1 and TRBJ2-1; D might be TRBD1 (5 bases). V was pared by 4 bases and J by 1 base, with 15 bases between. Germline assignment: CDR1 SGHRS and CDR2 YFSETQ. This CDR3 is 16 amino acids long.

CDR3 in DNA: TGCGCCAGCAGTGCACACAAGACAGAGAACAATGAGCAGTTCTTC. Translation gives CASSAHKTENNEQFF. This rearrangement joins TRBV10-2 to TRBJ2-1; perhaps TRBD1 as D (5 bases). Germline V gives CDR1 WSHSY, CDR2 SAAADI. This CDR3 has 15 residues. V was clipped by 4 bases and J by 5 bases, with 15 bases between them.

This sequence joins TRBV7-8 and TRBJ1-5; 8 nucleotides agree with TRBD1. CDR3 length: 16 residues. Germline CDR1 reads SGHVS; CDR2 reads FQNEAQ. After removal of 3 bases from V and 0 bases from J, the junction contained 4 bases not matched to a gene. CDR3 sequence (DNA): TGTGCCAGCAGCTTTCACAGGGGGGCTAGCAATCAGCCCCAGCATTTT. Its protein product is CASSFHRGASNQPQHF.

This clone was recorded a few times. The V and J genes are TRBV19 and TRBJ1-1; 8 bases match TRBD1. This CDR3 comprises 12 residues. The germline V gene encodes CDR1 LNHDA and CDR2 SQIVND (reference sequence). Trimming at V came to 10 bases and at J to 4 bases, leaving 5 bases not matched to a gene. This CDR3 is CATRDRGTEAFF. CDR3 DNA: TGTGCCACCCGAGACAGGGGCACTGAAGCTTTCTTT.

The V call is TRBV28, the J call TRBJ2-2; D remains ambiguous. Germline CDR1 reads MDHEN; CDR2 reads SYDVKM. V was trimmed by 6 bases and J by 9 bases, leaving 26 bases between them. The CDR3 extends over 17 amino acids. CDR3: CASRSAVLLYPARELFF. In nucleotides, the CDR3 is TGTGCCAGCAGGTCCGCAGTCTTATTGTATCCCGCCCGGGAGCTGTTTTTT. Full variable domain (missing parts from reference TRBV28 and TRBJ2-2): DVKVTQSSRYLVKRTGEKVFLECVQDMDHENMFWYRQDPGLGLRLIYFSYDVKMKEKGDIPEGYSVSREKKERFSLILESASTNQTSMYLCASRSAVLLYPARELFFGEGSRLTVL.

This chain's CDR3 is CASSPRGAGATNEKLFF. The DNA of the CDR3 is TGTGCCAGCAGCCCCCGCGGGGCAGGTGCAACTAATGAAAAACTGTTTTTT. The V call is TRBV11-2, the J call TRBJ1-4, with D maybe TRBD1 (5 bases). The CDR3 runs to 17 residues. V lost 5 bases to trimming and J lost 0 bases, with 16 bases between them. CDR1 SGHAT and CDR2 FQNNGV come from the germline V gene. Complete variable domain (other parts from reference TRBV11-2 and TRBJ1-4): EAGVAQSPRYKIIEKRQSVAFWCNPISGHATLYWYQQILGQGPKLLIQFQNNGVVDDSQLPKDRFSAERLKGVDSTLKIQPAKLEDSAVYLCASSPRGAGATNEKLFFGSGTQLSVL.

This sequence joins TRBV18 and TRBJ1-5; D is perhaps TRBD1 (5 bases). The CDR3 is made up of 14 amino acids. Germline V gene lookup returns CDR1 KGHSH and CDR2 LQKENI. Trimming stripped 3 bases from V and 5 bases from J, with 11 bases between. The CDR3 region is CASSPAGSYQPQHF. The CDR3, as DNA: TGTGCCAGCTCACCGGCAGGGTCTTATCAGCCCCAGCATTTT.

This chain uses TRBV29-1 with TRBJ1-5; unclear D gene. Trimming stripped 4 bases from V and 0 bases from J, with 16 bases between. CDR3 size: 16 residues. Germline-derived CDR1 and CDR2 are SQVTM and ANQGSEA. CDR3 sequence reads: CSVVVPRTDSNQPQHF. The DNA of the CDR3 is TGCAGCGTTGTAGTCCCACGGACTGATAGCAATCAGCCCCAGCATTTT.

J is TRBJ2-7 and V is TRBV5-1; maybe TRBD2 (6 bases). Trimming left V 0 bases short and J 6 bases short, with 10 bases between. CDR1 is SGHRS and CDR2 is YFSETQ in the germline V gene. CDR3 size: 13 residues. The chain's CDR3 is CASSLGAGPEQYF. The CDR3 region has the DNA TGCGCCAGCAGCTTGGGCGCGGGGCCCGAGCAGTACTTC.

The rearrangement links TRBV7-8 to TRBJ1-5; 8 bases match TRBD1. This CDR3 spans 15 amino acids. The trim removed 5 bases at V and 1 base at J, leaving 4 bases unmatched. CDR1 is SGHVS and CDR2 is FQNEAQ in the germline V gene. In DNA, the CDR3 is TGTGCCAGCAGCACTTACAGGGGGAGCAATCAGCCCCAGCATTTT. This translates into CASSTYRGSNQPQHF.

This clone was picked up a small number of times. The CDR3 DNA follows: TGTGCCAGCAGTGACCCGGGAGCGAGGGACGAGCAGTACTTC. Amino acid sequence: CASSDPGARDEQYF. The genes are TRBV2 and TRBJ2-7, with D possibly matching TRBD2 (6 bases). Germline CDR1 reads SNHLY; CDR2 reads FYNNEI. The CDR3 has 14 residues. V gave up 3 bases and J gave up 5 bases, with 14 bases separating them.

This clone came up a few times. The CDR3 region has the DNA TGTGCCAGCAGCCCGGAACTCCCAGGGTCGATGAACACTGAAGCTTTCTTT. Amino acid sequence: CASSPELPGSMNTEAFF. V gene TRBV5-5 combines with J gene TRBJ1-1; TRBD1 is a possible D gene (5 bases). Germline V gene data show CDR1 as SGHKS and CDR2 as YYEKEE (reference sequence). This CDR3 is built from 17 residues. The V end lost 4 bases, the J end lost 0 bases, and 19 bases lay between the germline ends.

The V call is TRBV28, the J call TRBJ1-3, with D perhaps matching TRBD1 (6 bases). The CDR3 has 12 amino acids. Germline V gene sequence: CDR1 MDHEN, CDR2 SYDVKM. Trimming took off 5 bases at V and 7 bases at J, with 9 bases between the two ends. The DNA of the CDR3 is TGTGCCAGCAGTGGGACACTGAACACCATATATTTT. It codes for CASSGTLNTIYF.

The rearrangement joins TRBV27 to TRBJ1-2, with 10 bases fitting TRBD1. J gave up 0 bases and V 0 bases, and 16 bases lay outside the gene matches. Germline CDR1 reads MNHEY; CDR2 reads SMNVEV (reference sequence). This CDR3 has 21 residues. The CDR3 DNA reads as TGTGCCAGCAGTTTATCAGCTGTCGCAGGGACAGGGGCGCTTCCTAACTATGGCTACACCTTC. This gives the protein CASSLSAVAGTGALPNYGYTF.

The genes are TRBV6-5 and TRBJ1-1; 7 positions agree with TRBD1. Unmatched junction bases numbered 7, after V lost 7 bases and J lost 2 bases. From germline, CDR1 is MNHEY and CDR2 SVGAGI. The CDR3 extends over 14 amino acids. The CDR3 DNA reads TGTGCCAGCAAACCGGGACAGAGAAACACTGAAGCTTTCTTT. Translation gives CASKPGQRNTEAFF.

In nucleotides, the CDR3 is TGTGCCAGCAGTCCCTCCCTGGGACAGGGATATCAGCCCCAGCATTTT. As protein: CASSPSLGQGYQPQHF. The chain recombines TRBV28 with TRBJ1-5; the match to TRBD1 covers 9 bases. The CDR3 runs to 16 residues. Germline-derived CDR1 and CDR2 are MDHEN and SYDVKM. Trimming took 5 bases from V and 5 from J; bases not matched to a gene: 10.

CDR3 in amino acids: CASSEATEFTEAFF. DNA for the CDR3: TGTGCCAGCAGCGAGGCGACGGAGTTCACTGAAGCTTTCTTT. V gene TRBV9 combines with J gene TRBJ1-1, with D uncertain. The CDR3 runs 14 residues. CDR1 is SGDLS, CDR2 YYNGEE, per germline. Trimming took off 3 bases at V and 4 bases at J, with 13 bases between the two ends.